This T cell receptor beta chain was found in a study of OX40 agonist ivuxolimab in advanced cancers. The wider study: Three patients showed partial responses: one hepatocellular carcinoma and two cutaneous melanoma cases.

Sequencing used immunoSEQ multiplex PCR; TCRdb keeps in-frame clones, though not all of them. The sample records 20,000 or so clones, 80% to 95% being singletons. Germline assignment: CDR1 MNHNS and CDR2 SASEGT. Deletions cut 7 bases from V and 0 bases from J, with 10 bases between. CDR3 size: 14 residues. The J gene is TRBJ1-3, the V gene TRBV6-1; D call uncertain. This sample comprised CD4+ or CD8+ T cells sorted from blood, obtained in a trial of the OX40 agonist ivuxolimab. The source of this sequence is an adult with an advanced solid tumor such as melanoma, head and neck, liver or kidney cancer. The CDR3 region has the DNA TGTGCCAGCATCCTATATGACTCTGGAAACACCATATATTTT. It yields the protein CASILYDSGNTIYF.